This TCR beta chain emerged from a study of identical twins. Study conclusions and caveats: Conclusions were based on cross-sectional statistical analysis, without following the same donors. Compared with models, monozygotic twins showed more out-of-frame TCR alpha sharing. Excess sharing between twins was weaker in beta out-of-frame sequences.

This clonotype was recorded at least ten times. Its antigen is unknown. The authors used template switching to add a universal primer site and gave cDNA unique molecular identifiers. TCRdb itself ran the 5' RACE reads through MiXCR, one entry per CDR3 protein. The sample carries 350,000 to 500,000 distinct CDR3 sequences, around a sixth recorded once. Trimming removed 4 bases from V and 4 bases from J, with 18 bases in between. Germline values: CDR1 LGHNA, CDR2 YSLEER. The CDR3 extends over 16 amino acids. The receptor was isolated from a man aged 50-59 years in good health. The chain carries TRBV4-3 and TRBJ2-3; the D gene is possibly TRBD1 (6 bases). Sequencing input: naive T cells sorted from blood. The chain's CDR3 is CASSPNGAGESDTQYF. DNA of the CDR3: TGCGCCAGCAGCCCGAATGGGGCAGGGGAGTCAGATACGCAGTATTTT.